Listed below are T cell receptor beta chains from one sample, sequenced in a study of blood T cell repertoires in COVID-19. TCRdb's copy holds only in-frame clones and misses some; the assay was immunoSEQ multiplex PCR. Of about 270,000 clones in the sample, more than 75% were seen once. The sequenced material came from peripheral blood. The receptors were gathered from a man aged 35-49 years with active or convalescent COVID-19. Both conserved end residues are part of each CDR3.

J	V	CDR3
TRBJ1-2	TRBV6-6	CASTDLRWGYTF
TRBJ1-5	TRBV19	CASSLSQGHQPQHF
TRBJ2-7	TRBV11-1	CASSPRTGGRPQYF
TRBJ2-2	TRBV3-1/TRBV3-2	CASRPDRGHITGELFF
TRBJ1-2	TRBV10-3	CAISVQGAQGYTF
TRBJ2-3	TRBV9	CASSVGRGDTQYF
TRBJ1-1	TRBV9	CASSPGTANTEAFF
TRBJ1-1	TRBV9	CASSVLGGATEAFF
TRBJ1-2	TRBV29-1	CSVAPSGRGYGYTF
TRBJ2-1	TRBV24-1	CATSGTSGSSYNEQFF
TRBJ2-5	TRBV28	CASRTFGTGHGETQYF
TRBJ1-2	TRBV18	CASSPPDRRIYGYTF
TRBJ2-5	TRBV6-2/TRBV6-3	CASSWRLRVETQYF
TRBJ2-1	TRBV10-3	CAISDATFEQFF
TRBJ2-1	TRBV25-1	CASSAGLVTSSYNEQFF
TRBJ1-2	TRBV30	CAWSVGANNYGYTF
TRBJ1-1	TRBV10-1	CASSERTEGRRTEAFF
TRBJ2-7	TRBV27	CASSFNRNYEQYF
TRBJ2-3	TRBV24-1	CATSDPGTLTDTQYF
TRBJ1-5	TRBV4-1	CASSPTGGSNQPQHF
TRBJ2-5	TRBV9	CASRPTGAQGETQYF
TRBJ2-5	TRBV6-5	CASSYPVAGRQETQYF
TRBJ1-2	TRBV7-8	CASSLQGARGYTF
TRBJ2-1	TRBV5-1	CASSHGTLNEQFF
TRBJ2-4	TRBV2	CASSVGDWGRGVAKNIQYF
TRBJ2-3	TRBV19	CASLGLQETDTQYF
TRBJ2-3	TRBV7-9	CASSYNTDTQYF
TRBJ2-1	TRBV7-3	CASSFGGGPYNEQFF
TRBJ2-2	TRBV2	CASSPEGGGNTGELFF
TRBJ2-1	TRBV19	CASSPTWEGAGEQFF
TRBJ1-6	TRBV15	CATSRTGVTSPLHF
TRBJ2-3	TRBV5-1	CASSSGVSTDTQYF
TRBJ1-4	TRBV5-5	CASSFGTGARVTEKLFF
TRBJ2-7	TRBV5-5	CASSLEAVWFEQYF
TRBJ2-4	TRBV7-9	CASSLRTGGENIQYF
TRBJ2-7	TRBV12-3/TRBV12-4	CASSPSRQGEQYF
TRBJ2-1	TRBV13	CASSRDRAEGGEQFF
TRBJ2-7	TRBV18	CASSPPGTSGSGSYEQYF
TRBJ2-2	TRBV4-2	CASSQGTRSNTGELFF
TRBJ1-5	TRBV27	CASSLFGNQPQHF
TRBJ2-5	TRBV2	CASSGQIGGQETQYF
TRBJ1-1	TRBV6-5	CASSYSRGHTEAFF
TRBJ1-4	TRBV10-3	CAISGRNGANEKLFF
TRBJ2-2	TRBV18	CASSSRANTGELFF
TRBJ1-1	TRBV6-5	CASRDRQNLITEAFF
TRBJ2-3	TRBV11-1	CASSPTGGVTDTQYF
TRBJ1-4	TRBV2	CASSVRGGAEKLFF
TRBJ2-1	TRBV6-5	CASSYSRVYNEQFF
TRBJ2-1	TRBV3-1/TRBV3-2	CASSSGTGTYNEQFF
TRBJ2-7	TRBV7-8	CASSFGLAGAFYEQYF